This entry features one TCR beta chain sequence. Its cognate antigen has yet to be identified. No per-base quality is available; no much larger clone lies one base away. This specimen belongs to a study of beta chain features in type 1 diabetes (dated by TCRdb to between 2018 and 2020). About the study as a whole: Mean age, gender distribution, total cell number and subset yield did not differ between patients and healthy donors. Regulatory and stem cell-like memory subsets were isolated from only 8 patients and roughly eight healthy donors, whereas naive and central memory subsets came from all 30 or so donors. In the study, TCRB repertoires of sorted circulating CD4+ T cell subsets from recently diagnosed type 1 diabetes patients were compared with those of matched healthy donors. A total of about 110 million sorted cells were examined across all samples, and the number of cells per subset was strongly correlated with RNA yield.

Each donor gave one peripheral blood draw, approximately 0.11 L on average, collected into heparinised tubes. Using a panel that included CD45RO, CCR7, CD25, CD127, CD95 and CD27, naive, central memory, regulatory and stem cell-like memory CD4+ T cells were sorted on a BD FACSAria II. A purity above 95% was achieved for all sorted populations. PBMCs were separated immediately by Lymphoprep density gradient centrifugation and were stained directly, without being cultured. Samples were stained and sorted in pairs, with one healthy donor and one patient per experiment, so that batch effects were minimized. Study-wide conclusions, independent of this receptor: A moderate but significant shortening of TCRB CDR3 length was observed in type 1 diabetes patients in all four CD4+ subsets. Patients with type 1 diabetes made fewer insertions and deleted more nucleotides at VDJ recombination sites, implying thymic rearrangement abnormalities. Naive, central memory and regulatory TCRB repertoires appeared to be more similar among patients than among healthy donors. Because small numbers of individuals were included in the HLA sub-analyses, any influence of HLA type on TCRB rearrangement was left unresolved. Because cDNA was sequenced instead of genomic DNA, activated cells with high expression could be over-represented, although the groups did not differ in activation or CD3 levels. PCR may preferentially amplify shorter templates, but because patient and control samples were amplified and corrected together, any resulting skew would affect both groups equally.

All of the isolated RNA was reverse transcribed with the High Capacity cDNA Reverse Transcription Kit, so expressed TCRB transcripts were sequenced. Naive, central memory and regulatory T cell samples underwent deep immunoSEQ sequencing, averaging about 3.5 million total reads per sample. Sorted cells were lysed in RLT buffer and RNA was extracted with DNase-treated RNeasy Micro or Mini kits, depending on cell number. Each cell subset was processed separately to prevent cross-contamination, with patient and healthy donor samples processed together. TCRB sequences were amplified from cDNA with the immunoSEQ multiplex PCR, producing 87-bp fragments spanning the CDR3 region. Sequencing of the amplicons was performed on the Illumina HiSeq platform. The study's processing was this. PCR bias was corrected computationally using synthetic template baselines, and reads within Hamming distance 2 were collapsed, with unmergeable singletons discarded. By aligning reads against IMGT, V, D and J genes, CDR3 length, and insertions or deletions at six rearrangement sites were assigned. Within each subset, clonotype counts were normalized to the number of sorted cells before true diversity and Gini coefficients were calculated with the tcR R package. The overlap coefficient, calculated on TCRB nucleotide sequences, was used to quantify repertoire sharing. In TCRdb, the immuneACCESS table is reduced to in-frame sequences with V and J assigned. These tables do not hold every clone; where another copy was compared, an unresolved V gene accounts for under half, and the others remain unexplained. V, J and clone size derive from that table, while D and trimming were established from the DNA sequence. Counted in this sample were 250,000 to 350,000 clones; 14% of them appeared once. Over 5% of the sample comes from the top ten.

The sequenced material came from central memory CD4+ T cells from blood. This sequence was found in a man aged 25 to 40 in good health.

At the DNA level, the sequence is TGCGCCAGCAGCCACGGACTTACTAGCGGGGGGGACAATGAGCAGTTCTTC. Its product reads: CASSHGLTSGGDNEQFF. The chain is made from TRBV4-3 and TRBJ2-1, with TRBD2 identical over 13 junction bases. Trimming accounts for 3 bases at V and 5 bases at J, while the number of junction bases matched to no gene is 7. Reading from cysteine to phenylalanine, the CDR3 counts 17 amino acids. Only CDR3 DNA remains: 51 bases, in frame from the first base. Via the germline V gene, CDR1 is LGHNA and CDR2 YSLEER.